This T cell receptor (beta chain) was captured by sequencing in a study of T cell repertoires in cytomegalovirus infection. Study at large: The public TCR beta signatures pointed to both CMV infection and matching HLA type. Overall study findings and caveats: In two of eight donors, the top clonotype was HLA-C-restricted CMV-specific. Based on cumulative public TCR beta family frequency, carriers of CMV plus the relevant HLA were identified.

Via MiXCR, TCRdb re-called the reads, giving one row per CDR3 protein. The sample comprises about 740,000 distinct CDR3 sequences, about 40% of which are singletons, and around 2.6% rests with the top ten. In its sample, this clonotype was seen a few times. Antigen specificity is unknown. The CDR3 loop spans 15 amino acids. J was trimmed by 2 bases and V by 5 bases; bases with no gene match: 8. The sample taken for sequencing was PBMCs. The V and J genes are TRBV12-3 or TRBV12-4 and TRBJ2-5; 7 bases fit TRBD2. This TCR was recovered from a human donor in good health (CMV status not recorded). Some clones in this sample may be carry-over from other donors' samples. CDR3 sequence: CASSAGSGSQETQYF. The DNA of the CDR3 is TGTGCCAGCAGTGCGGGTAGCGGGTCACAAGAGACCCAGTACTTC.